This TCR beta chain was identified during a study of blood T cell repertoires in COVID-19. Within the 2 weeks before study entry, each person in the exposed group met a COVID-19 case. Sequencing used immunoSEQ multiplex PCR; TCRdb keeps in-frame clones, though not all of them. This sample has around 270,000 clones, with over 75% found just once. Per the germline V gene, CDR1 is KGHDR and CDR2 is SFDVKD. The CDR3 length is 14 residues. Trimming removed 10 bases from V and 6 bases from J, with 17 bases in between. Input material: PBMCs or T cells enriched from blood (not recorded which). The source is a woman in her thirties or forties who had been exposed to COVID-19. V and J are TRBV24-1 and TRBJ2-2; weak D call: TRBD1 (6 bases). CDR3 in amino acids: CATDSQGSAGELFF. The CDR3 nucleotides read TGTGCCACAGATTCTCAGGGGTCTGCCGGGGAGCTGTTTTTT.